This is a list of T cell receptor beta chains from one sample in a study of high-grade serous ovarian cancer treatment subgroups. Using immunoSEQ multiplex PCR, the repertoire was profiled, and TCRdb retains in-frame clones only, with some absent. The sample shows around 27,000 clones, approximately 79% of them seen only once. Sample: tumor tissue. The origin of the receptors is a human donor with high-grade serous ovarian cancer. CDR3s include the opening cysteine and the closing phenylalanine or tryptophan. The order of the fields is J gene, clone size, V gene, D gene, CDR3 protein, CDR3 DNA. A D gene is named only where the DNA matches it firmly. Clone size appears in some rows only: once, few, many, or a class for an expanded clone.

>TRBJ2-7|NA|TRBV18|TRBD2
CASSPKGTSGAYEQYF
TGTGCCAGCTCACCAAAGGGGACTAGCGGTGCCTACGAGCAGTACTTC
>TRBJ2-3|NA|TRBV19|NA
CASSIMHTQYF
TGTGCCAGTAGTATAATGCATACGCAGTATTTT
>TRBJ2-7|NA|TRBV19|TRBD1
CASIGGQGSYEQYF
TGTGCCAGTATCGGGGGACAGGGCTCCTACGAGCAGTACTTC
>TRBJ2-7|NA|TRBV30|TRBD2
CAWKEGGRAYEQYF
TGTGCCTGGAAGGAAGGCGGGAGAGCGTACGAGCAGTACTTC
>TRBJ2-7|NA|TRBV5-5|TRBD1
CASSLEGTGLGEQYF
TGTGCCAGCAGCTTGGAAGGGACAGGGTTAGGCGAGCAGTACTTC
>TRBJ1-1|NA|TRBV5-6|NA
CASSLGTINTEAFF
TGTGCCAGCAGCTTAGGGACGATCAACACTGAAGCTTTCTTT
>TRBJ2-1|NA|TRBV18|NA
CASSPRLNNEQFF
TGTGCCAGCTCACCAAGACTGAACAATGAGCAGTTCTTC
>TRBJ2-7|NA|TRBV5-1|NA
CASSLRGGQGAYEQYF
TGCGCCAGCAGCTTGAGAGGCGGCCAGGGCGCCTACGAGCAGTACTTC
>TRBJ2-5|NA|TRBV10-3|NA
CAISESETQYF
TGTGCCATCAGTGAGTCTGAGACCCAGTACTTC
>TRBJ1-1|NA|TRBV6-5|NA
CASSGTKDAEAFF
TGTGCCAGCTCAGGGACAAAGGACGCTGAAGCTTTCTTT
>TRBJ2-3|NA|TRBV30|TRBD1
CARGQPTSGTQYF
TGTGCACGGGGACAGCCCACATCGGGGACGCAGTATTTT
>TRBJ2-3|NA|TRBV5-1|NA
CASSPDSSTDTQYF
TGCGCCAGCAGCCCTGACTCTAGCACAGATACGCAGTATTTT
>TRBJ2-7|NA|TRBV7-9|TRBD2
CASSLGLADYEQYF
TGTGCCAGCAGCTTAGGGCTAGCGGATTACGAGCAGTACTTC
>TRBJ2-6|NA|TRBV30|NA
CAWSVPGSGANVLTF
TGTGCCTGGAGTGTACCCGGCTCTGGGGCCAACGTCCTGACTTTC
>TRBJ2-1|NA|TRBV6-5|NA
CASSSPGNNEQFF
TGTGCCAGCAGTTCCCCAGGGAACAATGAGCAGTTCTTC
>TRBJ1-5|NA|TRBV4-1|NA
CASSLTGSYSNQPQHF
TGCGCCAGCAGCCTAACAGGGTCCTATAGCAATCAGCCCCAGCATTTT
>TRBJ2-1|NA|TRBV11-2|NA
CASRPIGGVHNEQFF
TGTGCCAGCAGACCTATTGGCGGGGTCCACAATGAGCAGTTCTTC
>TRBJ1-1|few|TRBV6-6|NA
CASSYRLNTEAFF
TGTGCCAGCAGTTACCGGCTGAACACTGAAGCTTTCTTT
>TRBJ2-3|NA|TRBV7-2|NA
CASSLLSGSTDTQYF
TGTGCCAGCAGCTTATTAAGTGGGAGCACAGATACGCAGTATTTT
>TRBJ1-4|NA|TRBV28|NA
CASHVRGGTNEKLFF
TGTGCCAGCCACGTTCGGGGCGGCACTAATGAAAAACTGTTTTTT
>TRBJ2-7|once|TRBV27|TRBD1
CASSSPGTGVYEQYF
TGTGCCAGCAGCTCCCCCGGGACAGGGGTCTACGAGCAGTACTTC
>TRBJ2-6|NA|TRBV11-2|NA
CASSLEGGAGPRGGANVLTF
TGTGCCAGCAGCTTAGAAGGTGGCGCAGGGCCTAGGGGTGGGGCCAACGTCCTGACTTTC
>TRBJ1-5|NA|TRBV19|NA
CASREVQEAQPQHF
TGTGCCAGTAGGGAAGTACAGGAGGCTCAGCCCCAGCATTTT
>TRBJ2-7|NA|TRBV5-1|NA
CASSPNPLLEQYF
TGCGCCAGCAGCCCAAACCCCCTACTCGAGCAGTACTTC
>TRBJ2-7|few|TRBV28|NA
CASTPRGYEQYF
TGTGCCAGCACTCCTCGGGGCTACGAGCAGTACTTC
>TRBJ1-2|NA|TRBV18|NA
CASSQGTENYGYTF
TGTGCCAGCTCACAGGGTACAGAAAACTATGGCTACACCTTC
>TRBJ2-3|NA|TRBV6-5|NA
CASSYRSGDTQYF
TGTGCCAGTAGTTACCGGTCCGGAGATACGCAGTATTTT